The rows below give T cell receptor beta chains drawn from one sample of a study of response to subunit inactivated influenza vaccine. TCRdb ran MiXCR on the RT-PCR reads and lists one entry per CDR3 protein. In the table there are around 850,000 distinct CDR3 sequences, about 18% of which are singletons. The sample consisted of PBMCs from blood, taken 4 to 6 days after vaccination. The source is a man between 45 and 60 years old who received an inactivated influenza vaccine. The CDR3 runs from the conserved cysteine through the conserved F or W. The D gene is left open where the match is weak. Clone size is not always given. Where it is, it says once, few, many or a class for expanded clones.

size	J	D	V	DNA	CDR3
many	TRBJ2-4	-	TRBV20-1	TGCAGTGCTAGAGATCGAATAGCCAAAAACATTCAGTACTTC	CSARDRIAKNIQYF
-	TRBJ2-2	TRBD1	TRBV24-1	TGTGCCACCAGTACCAGACAGGGGAGGACCGGGGAGCTGTTTTTT	CATSTRQGRTGELFF
-	TRBJ1-4	TRBD1	TRBV20-1	TGCAGTGCACTAACCGGGACAGCAACTAATGAAAAACTGTTTTTT	CSALTGTATNEKLFF
many	TRBJ2-7	-	TRBV5-1	TGCGCCAGCAGCTCTGGAGGGGTTCCTCACTCCTACGAGCAGTACTTC	CASSSGGVPHSYEQYF
-	TRBJ1-1	-	TRBV29-1	TGCAGCGTCGGACACCCGGACACTGAAGCTTTCTTT	CSVGHPDTEAFF
-	TRBJ2-1	-	TRBV19	TGTGCCAGTAGTATTAGCGGCTTCCGTGAGCAGTTCTTC	CASSISGFREQFF
few	TRBJ2-3	-	TRBV7-8	TGTGCCAGCAGCTCCCCTTATGAGACGCAGTATTTT	CASSSPYETQYF
-	TRBJ1-2	-	TRBV5-1	TGCGCCAGCAGCAAGGTCGGGGATTTCTATGGCTACACCTTC	CASSKVGDFYGYTF
-	TRBJ2-7	-	TRBV27	TGTGCCAGCAGTTTTGATATCACCTACGAGCAGTACTTC	CASSFDITYEQYF
few	TRBJ2-7	-	TRBV12-3/TRBV12-4	TGTGCCAGCAGTCGGGCCTCGAACTACGAGCAGTACTTC	CASSRASNYEQYF
-	TRBJ2-5	TRBD2	TRBV5-6	TGTGCCAGCAGCTTTCGCGGGAGGACCCAGTACTTC	CASSFRGRTQYF
many	TRBJ1-2	-	TRBV6-1	TGTGCCAGCAGTCAGGGATATGGCTACACCTTC	CASSQGYGYTF
many	TRBJ2-1	-	TRBV12-3/TRBV12-4	TGTGCCAGCAGTTTGGGGGTGACAGTCCAGTTCTTC	CASSLGVTVQFF
-	TRBJ2-3	-	TRBV5-1	TGCGCCAGCAGCTTATTCAGGGGTGATACGCAGTATTTT	CASSLFRGDTQYF
many	TRBJ2-7	TRBD1	TRBV12-3/TRBV12-4	TGTGCCAGCAGTTTCTCGGGACAGGGGAACTACGAGCAGTACTTC	CASSFSGQGNYEQYF
many	TRBJ2-7	TRBD1	TRBV12-3/TRBV12-4	TGTGCCAGCAGTCGGGACAGGCCCTACGAGCAGTACTTC	CASSRDRPYEQYF
few	TRBJ2-7	-	TRBV24-1	TGTGCCACCAGTGATGACACTAGCTCTTCGTGGTACGAGCAGTACTTC	CATSDDTSSSWYEQYF
few	TRBJ2-1	TRBD2	TRBV13	TGTGCCAGCAGCACCCCTTTGCCGGGACTAGCGGGGGGATACTACAATGAGCAGTTCTTC	CASSTPLPGLAGGYYNEQFF
few	TRBJ1-1	-	TRBV20-1	TGCAGTGCTAGAGAGCTGGCGGGTGACACTGAAGCTTTCTTT	CSARELAGDTEAFF
-	TRBJ2-3	-	TRBV20-1	TGCAGTGCTAATACAGCGGTTAGGACAGATACGCAGTATTTT	CSANTAVRTDTQYF
few	TRBJ1-3	-	TRBV5-1	TGCGCCAGCAGCTACCCCGAGGACTCTGGAAACACCATATATTTT	CASSYPEDSGNTIYF
once	TRBJ2-1	TRBD2	TRBV12-3/TRBV12-4	TGTGCCAGCAGTTTTAGAAGCGGGGGGGACAATGAGCAGTTCTTC	CASSFRSGGDNEQFF
-	TRBJ2-1	TRBD2	TRBV6-2/TRBV6-3	TGTGCCAGCGGGGAGCGGGACTTCTACAATGAGCAGTTCTTC	CASGERDFYNEQFF
-	TRBJ2-6	-	TRBV7-6	TGTGCCAGCAGCCCCCAGTACTCTGGGGCCAACGTCCTGACTTTC	CASSPQYSGANVLTF
once	TRBJ2-3	TRBD2	TRBV6-5	TGTGCCAGCAGTTACGCGGGGGGAGCAGATACGCAGTATTTT	CASSYAGGADTQYF
-	TRBJ2-3	TRBD2	TRBV4-3	TGCGCCAGCAGCCAAGAAGTGTCCAGCGGGGGGCCAGATACGCAGTATTTT	CASSQEVSSGGPDTQYF
-	TRBJ2-2	-	TRBV2	TGTGCCAGCAGAACCGGGAGCACCGGGGAGCTGTTTTTT	CASRTGSTGELFF
few	TRBJ2-7	TRBD1	TRBV12-3/TRBV12-4	TGTGCCAGCAGGCCCCTAGGGGGCATCGAGCAGTACTTC	CASRPLGGIEQYF
few	TRBJ2-7	-	TRBV7-8	TGTGCCAGCAGCTACCACAGAATCTACGAGCAGTACTTC	CASSYHRIYEQYF
many	TRBJ2-1	-	TRBV10-3	TGTGCCATCAGTGAGTACATCCGGGACACCCTACTGGGCAATGAGCAGTTCTTC	CAISEYIRDTLLGNEQFF
few	TRBJ1-6	-	TRBV5-1	TGCGCCAGCAGCTTGGCCGTGAAGGATAATTCACCCCTCCACTTT	CASSLAVKDNSPLHF